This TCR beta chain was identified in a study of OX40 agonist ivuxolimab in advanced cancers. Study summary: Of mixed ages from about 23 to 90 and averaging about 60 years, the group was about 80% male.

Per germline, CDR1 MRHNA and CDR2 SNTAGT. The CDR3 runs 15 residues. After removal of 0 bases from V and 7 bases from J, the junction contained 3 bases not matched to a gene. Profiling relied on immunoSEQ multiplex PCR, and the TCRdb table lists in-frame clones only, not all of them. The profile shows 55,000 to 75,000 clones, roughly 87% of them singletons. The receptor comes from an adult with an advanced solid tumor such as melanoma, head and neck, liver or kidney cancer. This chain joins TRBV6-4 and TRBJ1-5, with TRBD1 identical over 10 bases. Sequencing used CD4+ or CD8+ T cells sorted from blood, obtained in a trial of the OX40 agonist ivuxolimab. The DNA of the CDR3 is TGTGCCAGCAGTGACTCCGGGACAGGGGACCAGCCCCAGCATTTT. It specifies CASSDSGTGDQPQHF.